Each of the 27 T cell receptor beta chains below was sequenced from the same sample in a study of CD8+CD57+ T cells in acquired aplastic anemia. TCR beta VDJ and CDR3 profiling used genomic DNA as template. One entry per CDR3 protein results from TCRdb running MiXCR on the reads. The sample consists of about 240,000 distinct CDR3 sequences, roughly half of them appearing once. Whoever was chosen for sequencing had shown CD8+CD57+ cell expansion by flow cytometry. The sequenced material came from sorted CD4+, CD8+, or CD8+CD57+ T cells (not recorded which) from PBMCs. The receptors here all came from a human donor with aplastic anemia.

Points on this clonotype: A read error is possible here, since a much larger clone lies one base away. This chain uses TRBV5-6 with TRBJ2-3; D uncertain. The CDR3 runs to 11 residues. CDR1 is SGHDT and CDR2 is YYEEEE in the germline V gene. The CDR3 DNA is TGTGTCAGCAGCTGGACAGATACGCAGTATTTT. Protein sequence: CVSSWTDTQYF.

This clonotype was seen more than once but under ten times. DNA for the CDR3: TGTGCCAGCAGCTTGGCGGGCAGGGTTCGGGAATACACAGATACGCAGTATTTT. Translated: CASSLAGRVREYTDTQYF. This sequence joins TRBV5-8 and TRBJ2-3; the D call may be TRBD1 or TRBD2 (5 bases each). V was cut by 0 bases and J by 2 bases, with 19 bases left in between. The germline CDR1 and CDR2 sequences are SGHTS and YDEGEE. The length of the CDR3 is 18 residues.

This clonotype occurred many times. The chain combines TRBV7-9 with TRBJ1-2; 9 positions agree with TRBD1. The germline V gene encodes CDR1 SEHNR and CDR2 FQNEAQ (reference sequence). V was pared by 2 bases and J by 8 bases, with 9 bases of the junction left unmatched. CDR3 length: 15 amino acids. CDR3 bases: TGTGCCAGCAGCTTAAACAGGGGGCGAGTAGAAGGCTACACCTTC. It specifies CASSLNRGRVEGYTF.

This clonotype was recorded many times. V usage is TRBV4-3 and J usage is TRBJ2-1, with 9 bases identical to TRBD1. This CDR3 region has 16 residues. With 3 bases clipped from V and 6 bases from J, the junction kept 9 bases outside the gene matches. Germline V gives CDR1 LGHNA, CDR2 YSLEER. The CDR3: CASSQLFRDRANEQFF. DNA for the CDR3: TGCGCCAGCAGCCAGCTATTCCGGGACAGGGCCAATGAGCAGTTCTTC.

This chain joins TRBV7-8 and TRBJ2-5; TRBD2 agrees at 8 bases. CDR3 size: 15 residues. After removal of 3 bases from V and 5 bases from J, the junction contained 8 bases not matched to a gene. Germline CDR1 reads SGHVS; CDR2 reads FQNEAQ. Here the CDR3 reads CASSFRSGGQETQYF. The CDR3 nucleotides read TGTGCCAGCAGCTTTAGGTCGGGGGGGCAGGAGACCCAGTACTTC.

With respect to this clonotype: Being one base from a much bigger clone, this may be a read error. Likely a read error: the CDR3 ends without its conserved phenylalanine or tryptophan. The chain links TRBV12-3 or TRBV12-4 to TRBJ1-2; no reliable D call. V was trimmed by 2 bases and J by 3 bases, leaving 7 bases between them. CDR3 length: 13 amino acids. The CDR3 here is CASSLKPDYGYTL. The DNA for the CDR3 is TGTGCCAGCAGTTTAAAGCCTGACTATGGCTACACCCTC.

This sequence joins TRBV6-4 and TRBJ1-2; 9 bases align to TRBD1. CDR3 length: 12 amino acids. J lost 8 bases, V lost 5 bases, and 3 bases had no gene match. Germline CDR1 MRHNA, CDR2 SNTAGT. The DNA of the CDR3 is TGTGCCAGCAGTATGGACAGGGGCGGCTACACCTTC. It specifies CASSMDRGGYTF.

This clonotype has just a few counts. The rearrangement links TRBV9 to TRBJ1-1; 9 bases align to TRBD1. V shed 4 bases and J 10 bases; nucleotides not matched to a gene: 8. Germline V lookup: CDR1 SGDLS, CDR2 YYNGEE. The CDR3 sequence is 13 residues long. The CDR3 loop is CASSYGTGFLAFF. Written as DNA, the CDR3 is TGTGCCAGCAGCTACGGGACAGGGTTTTTAGCTTTCTTT.

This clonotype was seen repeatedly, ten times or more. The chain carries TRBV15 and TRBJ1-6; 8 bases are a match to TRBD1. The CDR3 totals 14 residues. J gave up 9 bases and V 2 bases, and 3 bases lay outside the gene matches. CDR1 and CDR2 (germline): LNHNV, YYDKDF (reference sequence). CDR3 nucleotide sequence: TGTGCCACCAGCAGAAAGGACAGGGCTTCACCCCTCCACTTT. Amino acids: CATSRKDRASPLHF.

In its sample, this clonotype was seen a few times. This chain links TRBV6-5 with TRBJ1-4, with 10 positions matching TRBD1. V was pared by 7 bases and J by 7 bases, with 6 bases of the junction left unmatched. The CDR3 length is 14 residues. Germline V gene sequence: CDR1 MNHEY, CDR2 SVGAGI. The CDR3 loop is CASTPGTGVEKLFF. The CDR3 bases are TGTGCCAGCACTCCCGGGACAGGGGTTGAAAAACTGTTTTTT.

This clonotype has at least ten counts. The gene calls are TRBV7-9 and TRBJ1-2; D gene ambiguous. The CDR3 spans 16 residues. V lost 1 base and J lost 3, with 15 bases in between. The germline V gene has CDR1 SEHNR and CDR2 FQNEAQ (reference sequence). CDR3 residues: CASSLGELFGDYGYTF. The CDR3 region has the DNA TGTGCCAGCAGCTTAGGGGAGTTGTTCGGGGACTATGGCTACACCTTC.

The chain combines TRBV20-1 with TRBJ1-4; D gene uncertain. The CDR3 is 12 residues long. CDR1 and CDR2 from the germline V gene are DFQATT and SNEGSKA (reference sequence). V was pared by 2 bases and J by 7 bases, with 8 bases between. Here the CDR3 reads CSARLGGEKLFF. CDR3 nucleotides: TGCAGTGCTAGACTGGGTGGTGAAAAACTGTTTTTT.

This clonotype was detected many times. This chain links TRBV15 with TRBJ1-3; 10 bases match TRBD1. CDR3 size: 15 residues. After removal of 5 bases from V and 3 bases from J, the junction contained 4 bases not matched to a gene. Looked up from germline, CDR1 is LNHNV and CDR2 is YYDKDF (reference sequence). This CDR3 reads CATSGGQGFGNTIYF. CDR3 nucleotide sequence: TGTGCCACCAGCGGGGGACAGGGGTTTGGAAACACCATATATTTT.

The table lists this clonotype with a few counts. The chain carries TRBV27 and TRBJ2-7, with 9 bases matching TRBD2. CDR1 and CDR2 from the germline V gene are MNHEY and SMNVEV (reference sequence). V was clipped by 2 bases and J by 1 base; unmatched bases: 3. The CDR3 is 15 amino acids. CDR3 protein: CASSLGGRVSYEQYF. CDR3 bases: TGTGCCAGCAGTTTAGGCGGGAGGGTTTCCTACGAGCAGTACTTC.

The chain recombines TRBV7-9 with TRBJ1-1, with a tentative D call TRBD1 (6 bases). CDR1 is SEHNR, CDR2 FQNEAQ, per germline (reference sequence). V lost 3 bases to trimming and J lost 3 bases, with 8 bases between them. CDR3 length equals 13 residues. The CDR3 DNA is TGTGCCAGCAGCTTGACAGGTTACACTGAAGCTTTCTTT. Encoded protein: CASSLTGYTEAFF.

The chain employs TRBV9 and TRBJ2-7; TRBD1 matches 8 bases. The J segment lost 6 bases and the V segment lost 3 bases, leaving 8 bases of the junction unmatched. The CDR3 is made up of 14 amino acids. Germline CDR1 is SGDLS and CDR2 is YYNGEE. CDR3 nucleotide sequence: TGTGCCAGCAGCGGACAGGGGAACGGAGGCGAGCAGTACTTC. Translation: CASSGQGNGGEQYF.

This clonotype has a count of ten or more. The CDR3 is CASSEWEVGQPQHF. The DNA for the CDR3 is TGTGCCAGCAGTGAATGGGAGGTTGGACAGCCCCAGCATTTT. The rearrangement uses TRBV6-1 and TRBJ1-5; unclear D gene. V was cut by 2 bases and J by 7 bases, with 12 bases left in between. The CDR3 length is 14 residues. Germline CDR1 is MNHNS and CDR2 is SASEGT.

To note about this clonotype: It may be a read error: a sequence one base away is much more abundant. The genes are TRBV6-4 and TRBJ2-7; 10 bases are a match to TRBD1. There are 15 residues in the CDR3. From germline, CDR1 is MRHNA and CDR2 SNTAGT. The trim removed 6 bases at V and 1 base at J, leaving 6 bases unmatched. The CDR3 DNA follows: TGTGCCAGCAGATTAGGACAGGGGGAATCCTACGAGCAGTACTTC. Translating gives CASRLGQGESYEQYF.

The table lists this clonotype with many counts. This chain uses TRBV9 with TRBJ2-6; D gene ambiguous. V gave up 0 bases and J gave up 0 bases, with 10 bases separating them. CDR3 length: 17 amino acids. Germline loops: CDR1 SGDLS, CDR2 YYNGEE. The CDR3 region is CASSVAGMNSGANVLTF. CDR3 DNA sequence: TGTGCCAGCAGCGTAGCTGGTATGAACTCTGGGGCCAACGTCCTGACTTTC.

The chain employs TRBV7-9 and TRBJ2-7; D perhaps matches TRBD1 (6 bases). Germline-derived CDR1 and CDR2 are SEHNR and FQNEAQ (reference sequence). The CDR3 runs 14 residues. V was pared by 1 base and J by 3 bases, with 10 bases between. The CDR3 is CASSLVGTSYEQYF. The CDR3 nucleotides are TGTGCCAGCAGCTTAGTCGGGACAAGCTACGAGCAGTACTTC.

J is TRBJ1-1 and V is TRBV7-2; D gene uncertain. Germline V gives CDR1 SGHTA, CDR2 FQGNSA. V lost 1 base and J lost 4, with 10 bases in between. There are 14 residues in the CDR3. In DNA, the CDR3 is TGTGCCAGCAGCTTAGTGTGGGAAGGCACTGAAGCTTTCTTT. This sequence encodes CASSLVWEGTEAFF.

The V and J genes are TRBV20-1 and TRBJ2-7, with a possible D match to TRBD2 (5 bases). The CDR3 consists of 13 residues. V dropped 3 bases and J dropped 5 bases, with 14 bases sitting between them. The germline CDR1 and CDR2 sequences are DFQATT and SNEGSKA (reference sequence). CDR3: CSASRRFGDEQYF. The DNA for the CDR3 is TGCAGTGCTAGCCGGAGGTTTGGGGACGAGCAGTACTTC.

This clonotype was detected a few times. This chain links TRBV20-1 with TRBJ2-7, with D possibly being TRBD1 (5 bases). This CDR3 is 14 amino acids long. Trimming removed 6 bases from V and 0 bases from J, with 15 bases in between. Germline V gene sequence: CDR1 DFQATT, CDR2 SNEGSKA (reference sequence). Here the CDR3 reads CSARTPSNSYEQYF. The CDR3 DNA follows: TGCAGTGCCAGGACACCATCGAACTCCTACGAGCAGTACTTC.

The CDR3 is CASRQTGPGELFF. The CDR3 coding sequence is TGTGCCAGCAGACAGACTGGGCCCGGGGAGCTGTTTTTT. The V gene is TRBV7-6, the J gene TRBJ2-2; D ambiguous. CDR1 and CDR2 (germline): SGHVS, FNYEAQ. The CDR3 consists of 13 residues. The V gene lost 6 bases and the J gene lost 6 bases, with 11 bases spanning the gap.

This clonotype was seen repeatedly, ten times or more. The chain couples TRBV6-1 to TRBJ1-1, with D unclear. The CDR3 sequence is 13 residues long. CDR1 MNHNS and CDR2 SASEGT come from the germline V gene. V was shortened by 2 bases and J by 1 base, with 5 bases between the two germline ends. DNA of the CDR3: TGTGCCAGCAGTGAAACCTCGAACACTGAAGCTTTCTTT. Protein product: CASSETSNTEAFF.

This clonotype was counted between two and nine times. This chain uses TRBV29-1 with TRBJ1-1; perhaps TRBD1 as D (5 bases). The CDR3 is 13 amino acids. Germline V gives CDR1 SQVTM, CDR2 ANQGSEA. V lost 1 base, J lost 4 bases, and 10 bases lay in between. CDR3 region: CSVEVGGATEAFF. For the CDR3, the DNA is TGCAGCGTTGAAGTAGGAGGGGCCACTGAAGCTTTCTTT.

CDR3 sequence: CSGRHTLKETQYF. The CDR3 DNA follows: TGCAGTGGGAGGCACACCTTAAAAGAGACCCAGTACTTC. V gene TRBV20-1 combines with J gene TRBJ2-5, with TRBD2 as a possible D gene (5 bases). The germline V gene has CDR1 DFQATT and CDR2 SNEGSKA (reference sequence). Trimming took off 7 bases at V and 3 bases at J, with 15 bases between the two ends. The CDR3 spans 13 residues.